Listed below are T cell receptor beta chains from one sample, sequenced in a study of cytomegalovirus exposure and HLA in healthy donors. The protocol was immunoSEQ multiplex PCR, while the TCRdb copy is restricted to in-frame clones and leaves out a portion. The table records about 210,000 clones, about 85% of them present only once. The sequenced material came from PBMCs. All receptors come from a girl aged 2-10 years in good health and CMV-seronegative. The CDR3 runs from the conserved cysteine through the conserved F or W. Each record gives: D gene, clone size, J gene, V gene, CDR3 DNA, CDR3 protein. A D gene is named only where the DNA matches it firmly. Clone size is given for some rows only: seen once, a few or many times, or a class if the clone is expanded.

d_gene: TRBD2
abundance: NA
j_gene: TRBJ2-7
v_gene: TRBV6-5
CDR3nt: TGTGCCAGCAGTTACAGTAGCGGGGGGGCCCACGAGCAGTACTTC
CDR3aa: CASSYSSGGAHEQYF

d_gene: NA
abundance: NA
j_gene: TRBJ1-3
v_gene: TRBV10-3
CDR3nt: TGTGCCATCAGTGAGTCATTAAGAAACACCATATATTTT
CDR3aa: CAISESLRNTIYF

d_gene: NA
abundance: NA
j_gene: TRBJ1-2
v_gene: TRBV7-2
CDR3nt: TGTGCCAGCAGCCGTAACTATGGCTACACCTTC
CDR3aa: CASSRNYGYTF

d_gene: TRBD1
abundance: NA
j_gene: TRBJ2-5
v_gene: TRBV19
CDR3nt: TGTGCCAGTAGTTCCGGACAGGGGGGAGGAGAGACCCAGTACTTC
CDR3aa: CASSSGQGGGETQYF

d_gene: TRBD1
abundance: once
j_gene: TRBJ2-1
v_gene: TRBV6-4
CDR3nt: TGTGCCAGCAGTCGAACAGGGGGTGACTACAATGAGCAGTTCTTC
CDR3aa: CASSRTGGDYNEQFF

d_gene: TRBD1
abundance: NA
j_gene: TRBJ1-1
v_gene: TRBV5-4
CDR3nt: TGTGCCAGCAGCCTTACAGGGGGCAGCACTGAAGCTTTCTTT
CDR3aa: CASSLTGGSTEAFF

d_gene: TRBD2
abundance: NA
j_gene: TRBJ2-1
v_gene: TRBV29-1
CDR3nt: TGCAGCGCTCGACTAGCGGGGGGCAACTACAATGAGCAGTTCTTC
CDR3aa: CSARLAGGNYNEQFF

d_gene: TRBD2
abundance: once
j_gene: TRBJ2-1
v_gene: TRBV6-6
CDR3nt: TGTGCCACCACGGGCGGGGGCTCCTACAATGAGCAGTTCTTC
CDR3aa: CATTGGGSYNEQFF

d_gene: NA
abundance: NA
j_gene: TRBJ1-1
v_gene: TRBV4-1
CDR3nt: TGCGCCAGCAGCTCCGAAGGTAGTCAGGGTAAGCCTGAAGCTTTCTTT
CDR3aa: CASSSEGSQGKPEAFF

d_gene: TRBD2
abundance: NA
j_gene: TRBJ2-3
v_gene: TRBV5-6
CDR3nt: TGTGCCAGCAGCTTGGTACTAGCGGGGAGCACAGATACGCAGTATTTT
CDR3aa: CASSLVLAGSTDTQYF

d_gene: NA
abundance: NA
j_gene: TRBJ1-6
v_gene: TRBV27
CDR3nt: TGTGCCAGCAGTGTTTCCGGACAGAGTAATTCACCCCTCCACTTT
CDR3aa: CASSVSGQSNSPLHF

d_gene: NA
abundance: NA
j_gene: TRBJ2-7
v_gene: TRBV6-1
CDR3nt: TGTGCCACTCTACAGGGTATCGGTTACGAGCAGTACTTC
CDR3aa: CATLQGIGYEQYF

d_gene: TRBD2
abundance: NA
j_gene: TRBJ2-2
v_gene: TRBV18
CDR3nt: TGTGCCAGCTCACCACCCCTAGCGGCGAACACCGGGGAGCTGTTTTTT
CDR3aa: CASSPPLAANTGELFF

d_gene: NA
abundance: NA
j_gene: TRBJ1-5
v_gene: TRBV27
CDR3nt: TGTGCCAGCAGTTTACTGTTCAATCAGCCCCAGCATTTT
CDR3aa: CASSLLFNQPQHF

d_gene: NA
abundance: NA
j_gene: TRBJ2-4
v_gene: TRBV5-6
CDR3nt: TGTGCCAGCAGCTTCCGGGGGGCGGCCAAAAACATTCAGTACTTC
CDR3aa: CASSFRGAAKNIQYF

d_gene: TRBD1
abundance: NA
j_gene: TRBJ1-1
v_gene: TRBV6-5
CDR3nt: TGTGCCAGCAGTAACAGGGGTTGGAACACTGAAGCTTTCTTT
CDR3aa: CASSNRGWNTEAFF

d_gene: NA
abundance: NA
j_gene: TRBJ1-1
v_gene: TRBV7-9
CDR3nt: TGTGCCAGCAGCCCGGGAGGGCTCGGAGCTTTCTTT
CDR3aa: CASSPGGLGAFF

d_gene: NA
abundance: once
j_gene: TRBJ1-5
v_gene: TRBV7-2
CDR3nt: TGTGCCAGCAGCTTACAAAACAATCAGCCCCAGCATTTT
CDR3aa: CASSLQNNQPQHF

d_gene: TRBD2
abundance: NA
j_gene: TRBJ2-7
v_gene: TRBV2
CDR3nt: TGTGCCAGCAGTGAAGCCCTCGGACTAGCGGGAACCGAGCAGTACTTC
CDR3aa: CASSEALGLAGTEQYF

d_gene: TRBD2
abundance: NA
j_gene: TRBJ2-7
v_gene: TRBV5-1
CDR3nt: TGCGCCAGCAGTTTCCGACTAGCGGGAGGGCCTCACGAGCAGTACTTC
CDR3aa: CASSFRLAGGPHEQYF

d_gene: TRBD1
abundance: NA
j_gene: TRBJ1-5
v_gene: TRBV7-9
CDR3nt: TGTGCCAGCAGCTCCGACAGGGAGGACAATCAGCCCCAGCATTTT
CDR3aa: CASSSDREDNQPQHF

d_gene: NA
abundance: NA
j_gene: TRBJ2-5
v_gene: TRBV9
CDR3nt: TGTGCCAGCAGCGGGGACCATAGAGGGGGTGAGACCCAGTACTTC
CDR3aa: CASSGDHRGGETQYF

d_gene: NA
abundance: once
j_gene: TRBJ1-2
v_gene: TRBV5-1
CDR3nt: TGCGCCAGCAGCTTAATACAGGGAGCGCACTATGGCTACACCTTC
CDR3aa: CASSLIQGAHYGYTF

d_gene: TRBD2
abundance: NA
j_gene: TRBJ2-1
v_gene: TRBV19
CDR3nt: TGTGCCAGTAGTATAGACTCAGCGGGAGGGTGGAATGAGCAGTTCTTC
CDR3aa: CASSIDSAGGWNEQFF

d_gene: TRBD1
abundance: NA
j_gene: TRBJ2-7
v_gene: TRBV29-1
CDR3nt: TGCAGCGTTGAAGCTACGAGACAGGGTACGTACGAGCAGTACTTC
CDR3aa: CSVEATRQGTYEQYF

d_gene: NA
abundance: NA
j_gene: TRBJ2-1
v_gene: TRBV5-6
CDR3nt: TGTGCCAGCTTGGGGGGTCCGAACAATGAGCAGTTCTTC
CDR3aa: CASLGGPNNEQFF

d_gene: NA
abundance: few
j_gene: TRBJ1-1
v_gene: TRBV2
CDR3nt: TGTGCCAGCAGTGGTAGGGGGAAGAACACTGAAGCTTTCTTT
CDR3aa: CASSGRGKNTEAFF